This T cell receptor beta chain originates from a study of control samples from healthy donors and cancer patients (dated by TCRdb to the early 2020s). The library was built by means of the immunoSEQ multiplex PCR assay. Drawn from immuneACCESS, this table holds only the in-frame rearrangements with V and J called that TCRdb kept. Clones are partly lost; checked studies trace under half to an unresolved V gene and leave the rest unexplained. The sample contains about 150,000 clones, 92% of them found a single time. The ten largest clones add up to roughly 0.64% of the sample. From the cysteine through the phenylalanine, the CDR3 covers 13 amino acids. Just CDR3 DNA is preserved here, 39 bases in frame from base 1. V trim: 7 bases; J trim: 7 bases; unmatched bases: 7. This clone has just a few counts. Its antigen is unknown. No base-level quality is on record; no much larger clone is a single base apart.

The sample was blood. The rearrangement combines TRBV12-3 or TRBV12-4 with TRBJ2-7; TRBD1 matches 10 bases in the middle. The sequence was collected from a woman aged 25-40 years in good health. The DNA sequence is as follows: TGTGCCAGCAACCGGGACAGGGGATTTGAGCAGTACTTC. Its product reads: CASNRDRGFEQYF.